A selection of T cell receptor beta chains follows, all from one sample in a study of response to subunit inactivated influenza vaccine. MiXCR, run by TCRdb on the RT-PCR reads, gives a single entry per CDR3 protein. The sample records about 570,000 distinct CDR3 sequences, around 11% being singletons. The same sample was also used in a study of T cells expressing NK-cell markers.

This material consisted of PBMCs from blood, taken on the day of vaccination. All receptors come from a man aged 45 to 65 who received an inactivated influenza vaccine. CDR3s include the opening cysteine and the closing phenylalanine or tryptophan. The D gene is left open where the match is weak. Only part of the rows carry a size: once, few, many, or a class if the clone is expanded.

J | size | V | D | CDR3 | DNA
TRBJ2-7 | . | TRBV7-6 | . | CASSLGTDLYEQYF | TGTGCCAGCAGCTTAGGGACAGATCTGTACGAGCAGTACTTC
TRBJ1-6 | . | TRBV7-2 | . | CASSLESGRRTPLHF | TGTGCCAGCAGCTTAGAGTCGGGGCGGAGAACACCCCTCCACTTT
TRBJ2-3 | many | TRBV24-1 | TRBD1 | CATESGTGVDTQYF | TGTGCCACCGAGAGTGGGACAGGGGTAGATACGCAGTATTTT
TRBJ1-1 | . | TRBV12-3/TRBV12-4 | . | CASSPMGGLEAFF | TGTGCCAGCAGTCCCATGGGGGGGCTTGAAGCTTTCTTT
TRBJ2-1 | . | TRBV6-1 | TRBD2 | CASSPLAGGLFRNEQFF | TGTGCCAGCAGTCCCCTAGCGGGGGGGCTTTTTCGCAATGAGCAGTTCTTC
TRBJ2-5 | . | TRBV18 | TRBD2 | CASSQRTSGTETQYF | TGTGCCAGCTCACAGAGGACTAGCGGGACAGAGACCCAGTACTTC
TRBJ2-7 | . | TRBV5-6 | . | CASSLGSPEQYF | TGTGCCAGCAGTTTGGGGAGCCCCGAGCAGTACTTC
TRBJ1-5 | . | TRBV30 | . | CAWTLGGTSNQPQHF | TGTGCCTGGACCCTAGGGGGGACAAGCAATCAGCCCCAGCATTTT
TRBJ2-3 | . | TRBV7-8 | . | CASSLPFSDTQYF | TGTGCCAGCAGCTTACCCTTTTCAGATACGCAGTATTTT
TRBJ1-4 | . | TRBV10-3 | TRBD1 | CATRTGANEKLFF | TGTGCCACTCGGACAGGGGCTAATGAAAAACTGTTTTTT
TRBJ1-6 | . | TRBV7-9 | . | CASTAGLSPLHF | TGTGCCAGCACGGCAGGGCTTTCACCCCTCCACTTT
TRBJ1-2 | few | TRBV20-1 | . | CSARDPDSYGYTF | TGCAGTGCTAGAGATCCCGATTCCTATGGCTACACCTTC
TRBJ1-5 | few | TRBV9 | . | CASSVGGTPFHQPQHF | TGTGCCAGCAGCGTAGGGGGGACCCCATTCCATCAGCCCCAGCATTTT
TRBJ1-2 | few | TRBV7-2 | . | CASSFGVGIDGYTF | TGTGCCAGCAGCTTTGGGGTAGGGATCGATGGCTACACCTTC
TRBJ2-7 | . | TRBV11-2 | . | CASSPGPLSAPYEQYF | TGTGCCAGCAGCCCCGGGCCTTTATCGGCGCCCTACGAGCAGTACTTC
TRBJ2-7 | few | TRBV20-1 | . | CSVLDLGVPYEQYF | TGCAGTGTCTTGGACCTCGGAGTACCCTACGAGCAGTACTTC
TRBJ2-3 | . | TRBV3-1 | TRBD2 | CASSQVLLAAFSSDTQYF | TGTGCCAGCAGCCAAGTGCTCCTAGCGGCTTTTTCATCAGATACGCAGTATTTT
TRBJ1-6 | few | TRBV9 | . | CASSVGGAYNSPLHF | TGTGCCAGCAGCGTAGGGGGGGCATATAATTCACCCCTCCACTTT
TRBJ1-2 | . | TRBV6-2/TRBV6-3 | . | CASRPGGNYGYTF | TGTGCCAGCAGGCCGGGGGGAAACTATGGCTACACCTTC
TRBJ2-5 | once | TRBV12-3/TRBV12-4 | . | CASSFSNVQETQYF | TGTGCCAGCAGTTTCAGCAACGTTCAAGAGACCCAGTACTTC
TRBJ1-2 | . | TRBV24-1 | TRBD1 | CATSDTTGGVGYTF | TGTGCCACCAGTGACACAACAGGGGGTGTCGGCTACACCTTC
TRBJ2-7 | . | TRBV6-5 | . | CASSYSLKAGWNEQYF | TGTGCCAGCAGTTACTCGCTGAAGGCAGGGTGGAACGAGCAGTACTTC